What follows are 21 T cell receptor beta chains derived from one specimen sequenced in a study of T cells after yellow fever vaccination. TCRdb passed the 5' RACE reads through MiXCR, listing each CDR3 protein once. In the table there are 180,000 or so distinct CDR3 sequences, more than 9.5% of which are singletons. Material: CD8+ T cells sorted from PBMCs, obtained 15 days after the yellow fever booster vaccination. Receptors originate from a man aged 18 to 35 who received the YFV17D yellow fever vaccine.

There are many counts of this clonotype. The chain employs TRBV6-2 or TRBV6-3 and TRBJ2-7; 12 bases agree with TRBD2. CDR3 length: 15 residues. J gave up 4 bases and V 4 bases, and 5 bases lay outside the gene matches. The germline gives CDR1 MNHEY, CDR2 SVGEGT. CDR3 nucleotides: TGTGCCAGCAGTTCCGGACTAGCGGGGCCTTACGAGCAGTACTTC. Translated: CASSSGLAGPYEQYF.

V usage is TRBV25-1 and J usage is TRBJ1-5; possible D gene TRBD1, 5 bases. Germline CDR1 and CDR2: MGHDK and SYGVNS. Trimming took off 0 bases at V and 9 bases at J, with 15 bases between the two ends. CDR3 length: 15 residues. The CDR3 sequence: CASSEYEGRESPQHF. The CDR3 DNA sequence: TGTGCCAGCAGTGAATACGAAGGCAGGGAATCGCCCCAGCATTTT. The whole variable domain, remainder taken from reference TRBV25-1 and TRBJ1-5, is EADIYQTPRYLVIGTGKKITLECSQTMGHDKMYWYQQDPGMELHLIHYSYGVNSTEKGDLSSESTVSRIRTEHFPLTLESARPSHTSQYLCASSEYEGRESPQHFGDGTRLSIL.

The rearrangement links TRBV29-1 to TRBJ1-2, with TRBD1 as a possible D gene (5 bases). The germline V gene encodes CDR1 SQVTM and CDR2 ANQGSEA. The CDR3 sequence is 14 residues long. V lost 4 bases to trimming and J lost 3 bases, with 15 bases between them. The CDR3 here is CSVASGTSDYGYTF. As DNA, the CDR3 is TGCAGCGTTGCCTCCGGGACCTCTGACTATGGCTACACCTTC.

CDR3 protein: CASSLYADRVNSPLHF. The CDR3 bases are TGTGCCAGCAGCTTATATGCGGACAGGGTAAACTCACCCCTCCACTTT. This chain uses TRBV11-2 with TRBJ1-6; 8 bases are a match to TRBD1. V lost 2 bases and J lost 10; bases outside the gene matches: 10. The germline V gene encodes CDR1 SGHAT and CDR2 FQNNGV. The CDR3 is made up of 16 amino acids.

This clonotype was recorded many times. The chain is built from TRBV7-9 and TRBJ2-7; D may correspond to TRBD1 or TRBD2 (5 bases each). Trimming removed 1 base from V and 2 bases from J, with 12 bases in between. The CDR3 covers 15 residues. Per the germline V gene, CDR1 is SEHNR and CDR2 is FQNEAQ (reference sequence). CDR3 sequence (DNA): TGTGCCAGCAGCTTAGAGGTTGGGGGAACCTACGAGCAGTACTTC. Translated, it gives CASSLEVGGTYEQYF.

This clonotype was found a few times. This chain uses TRBV6-5 with TRBJ2-3, with no clear D. Germline V lookup: CDR1 MNHEY, CDR2 SVGAGI. The length of the CDR3 is 12 residues. Trimming shortened V by 8 bases and J by 5 bases, and 11 bases separated the two germline ends. CDR3 in amino acids: CASRGGGDTQYF. CDR3 coding DNA: TGTGCCAGCCGAGGCGGTGGAGATACGCAGTATTTT.

The chain couples TRBV25-1 to TRBJ1-2, with 11 bases lining up with TRBD1. The trim removed 7 bases at V and 8 bases at J, leaving 12 bases unmatched. Germline CDR1 reads MGHDK; CDR2 reads SYGVNS. The CDR3 sequence is 15 residues long. The CDR3 sequence is CASTGQGASNPGYTF. CDR3 bases: TGTGCCAGCACTGGACAGGGGGCTTCGAATCCGGGCTACACCTTC.

This clonotype has a handful of counts. The genes are TRBV12-3 or TRBV12-4 and TRBJ2-3, with D perhaps given as TRBD1 or TRBD2 (7 bases each). The CDR3 runs 16 residues. V dropped 6 bases and J dropped 6 bases, with 22 bases sitting between them. The CDR3 coding sequence is TGTGCCAGCAGACCCCCGGACCCCAGGGGGGGGGATACGCAGTATTTT. Translated, it gives CASRPPDPRGGDTQYF.

This clonotype showed up just a few times. This chain links TRBV6-2 or TRBV6-3 with TRBJ1-1, with a tentative D call TRBD1 (5 bases). The ends were cut back, 6 bases at V and 4 bases at J, with 9 bases in the middle. Per the germline V gene, CDR1 is MNHEY and CDR2 is SVGEGT. The CDR3 covers 12 residues. DNA for the CDR3: TGTGCCAGCAGACCAGGGACCACTGAAGCTTTCTTT. It codes for CASRPGTTEAFF.

The chain carries TRBV25-1 and TRBJ2-7; D is perhaps TRBD2 (5 bases). Per the germline V gene, CDR1 is MGHDK and CDR2 is SYGVNS. This CDR3 is built from 14 residues. Trimming cost V 4 bases and J 6 bases, with 16 bases left between them. The DNA of the CDR3 is TGTGCCAGCAGTGTAACGGGGAACGGAGGCGAGCAGTACTTC. This sequence encodes CASSVTGNGGEQYF.

V is TRBV19 and J is TRBJ1-2; TRBD1 might be the D (5 bases). Germline assignment: CDR1 LNHDA and CDR2 SQIVND (reference sequence). Trimming pared 5 bases from V and 4 bases from J, leaving 14 bases between. This CDR3 has 14 residues. The CDR3 DNA reads as TGTGCCAGTAGTCCCGGGACTTTTGGCTATGGCTACACCTTC. This gives the protein CASSPGTFGYGYTF. Filled out from reference TRBV19 and TRBJ1-2, the complete variable domain reads DGGITQSPKYLFRKEGQNVTLSCEQNLNHDAMYWYRQDPGQGLRLIYYSQIVNDFQKGDIAEGYSVSREKKESFPLTVTSAQKNPTAFYLCASSPGTFGYGYTFGSGTRLTVV.

In this sample, this clonotype turned up a few times. The chain is built from TRBV14 and TRBJ2-1, with 7 bases fitting TRBD1. The CDR3 runs 13 residues. Germline V gene data show CDR1 as SGHDN and CDR2 as FVKESK. V was clipped by 2 bases and J by 15 bases; unmatched bases: 10. The CDR3, as DNA: TGTGCCAGCAGCCAACTACTTGGACAGGCCCTGTTCTTC. Amino acid sequence: CASSQLLGQALFF.

The chain links TRBV9 to TRBJ1-3; no definite D call. There are 14 residues in the CDR3. The germline V gene encodes CDR1 SGDLS and CDR2 YYNGEE. Trimming shortened V by 7 bases and J by 0 bases, and 11 bases separated the two germline ends. Here the CDR3 DNA reads TGTGCCAGCTCTTCCGCACGCTCTGGAAACACCATATATTTT. It specifies CASSSARSGNTIYF.

The sample holds many counts of this clonotype. The chain recombines TRBV7-2 with TRBJ2-1, with no clear D. This CDR3 comprises 13 residues. The germline gives CDR1 SGHTA, CDR2 FQGNSA. Deletions cut 5 bases from V and 2 bases from J, with 7 bases between. The CDR3 DNA sequence: TGTGCCAGCAGCCCCGGACCCTACAATGAGCAGTTCTTC. It codes for CASSPGPYNEQFF.

V is TRBV7-3 and J is TRBJ2-7, with a weak D call TRBD1 (5 bases). The CDR3 consists of 14 residues. Trimming took off 4 bases at V and 5 bases at J, with 15 bases between the two ends. The germline V gene has CDR1 SGHTA and CDR2 FQGTGA. The CDR3 reads CASSSSGNGDEQYF. The CDR3 DNA follows: TGTGCCAGCAGCTCCTCAGGGAATGGCGACGAGCAGTACTTC.

V is TRBV5-1 and J is TRBJ1-2, with TRBD1 matching 8 bases. V was pared by 4 bases and J by 4 bases, with 9 bases of the junction left unmatched. Germline CDR1 reads SGHRS; CDR2 reads YFSETQ. There are 15 residues in the CDR3. CDR3 sequence reads: CASSPRQGNFYGYTF. The CDR3, as DNA: TGCGCCAGCAGCCCACGACAGGGGAACTTCTATGGCTACACCTTC.

This chain connects TRBV6-2 or TRBV6-3 to TRBJ2-7; D gene unclear. The CDR3 loop spans 12 amino acids. Trimming pared 6 bases from V and 7 bases from J, leaving 13 bases between. The germline CDR1 and CDR2 sequences are MNHEY and SVGEGT. CDR3 protein: CASRGYTREQYF. The CDR3, as DNA: TGTGCCAGCAGGGGATACACCAGGGAGCAGTACTTC.

A few counts support this clonotype. This sequence joins TRBV7-9 and TRBJ1-4; no reliable D call. Trimming left V 3 bases short and J 0 bases short, with 5 bases between. CDR3 length: 14 amino acids. Per the germline V gene, CDR1 is SEHNR and CDR2 is FQNEAQ (reference sequence). CDR3 residues: CASSFEATNEKLFF. The CDR3 DNA sequence: TGTGCCAGCAGCTTTGAAGCAACTAATGAAAAACTGTTTTTT. The full variable domain, completed using reference TRBV7-9 and TRBJ1-4, is DTGVSQNPRHKITKRGQNVTFRCDPISEHNRLYWYRQTLGQGPEFLTYFQNEAQLEKSRLLSDRFSAERPKGSFSTLEIQRTEQGDSAMYLCASSFEATNEKLFFGSGTQLSVL.

Here the CDR3 DNA reads TGCGCCAGCACCACAAGTACAGGGATGGGATACGGCTACACCTTC. Translated, it gives CASTTSTGMGYGYTF. V and J are TRBV5-1 and TRBJ1-2; D may be TRBD1 (6 bases). The CDR3 spans 15 residues. V dropped 6 bases and J dropped 8 bases, with 23 bases sitting between them. Germline assignment: CDR1 SGHRS and CDR2 YFSETQ.

This clonotype was seen many times. The chain carries TRBV20-1 and TRBJ2-5; either TRBD1 or TRBD2 may fit D (5 bases each). From germline, CDR1 is DFQATT and CDR2 SNEGSKA (reference sequence). This CDR3 is built from 11 residues. CDR3 residues: CSAGTLETQYF. The CDR3 DNA follows: TGCAGCGCCGGGACCCTAGAGACCCAGTACTTC.

The chain carries TRBV13 and TRBJ2-7; perhaps TRBD1 as D (6 bases). With 5 bases removed from V and 5 bases from J, the gap between germline ends came to 16 bases. Germline CDR1 reads PRHDT; CDR2 reads FYEKMQ (reference sequence). CDR3 size: 14 residues. The CDR3: CASSPTRDINEQYV. The DNA of the CDR3 is TGTGCCAGCAGCCCAACCCGGGACATTAACGAGCAGTACGTC.